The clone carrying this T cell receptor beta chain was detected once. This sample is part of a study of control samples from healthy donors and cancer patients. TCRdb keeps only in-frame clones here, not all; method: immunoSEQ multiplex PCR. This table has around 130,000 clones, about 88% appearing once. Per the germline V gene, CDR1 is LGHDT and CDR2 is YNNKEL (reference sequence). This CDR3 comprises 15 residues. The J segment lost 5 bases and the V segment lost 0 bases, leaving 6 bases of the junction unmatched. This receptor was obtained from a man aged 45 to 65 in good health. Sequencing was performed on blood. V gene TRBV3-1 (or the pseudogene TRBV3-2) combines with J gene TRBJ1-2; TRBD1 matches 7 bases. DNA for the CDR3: TGTGCCAGCAGCCAAGACCCCGGGACAGCATATGGCTACACCTTC. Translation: CASSQDPGTAYGYTF.